This T cell receptor (beta chain) was identified during a study of blood T cells in healthy people across ages. Whole-study findings and limits: The unknown donor CMV status may have confounded expanded clonotype changes.

Notes on this clonotype: Its target is not known.

A J-beta primer mix and a sample-barcoded 5' primer were used in a second PCR of roughly 7 to 12 cycles. TCRdb redid the calling of the 5' RACE reads with MiXCR, one entry per CDR3 protein. The table lists approximately 730,000 distinct CDR3 sequences, 50% to 65% of them singletons. Each donor supplied approximately 10 milliliters of peripheral blood. This clonotype was sampled from a man older than 75 in good health. The sequencing sample was made of blood.

The CDR3: CASSVVDGSVSRGSYNEQFF. The CDR3 nucleotides read TGTGCCAGCAGCGTAGTCGATGGGTCAGTCTCAAGGGGCTCCTACAATGAGCAGTTCTTC. V and J are TRBV9 and TRBJ2-1; a weak D match, TRBD1 (5 bases). Trimming removed 0 bases from V and 0 bases from J, with 22 bases in between. The CDR3 runs 20 residues. From germline, CDR1 is SGDLS and CDR2 YYNGEE.